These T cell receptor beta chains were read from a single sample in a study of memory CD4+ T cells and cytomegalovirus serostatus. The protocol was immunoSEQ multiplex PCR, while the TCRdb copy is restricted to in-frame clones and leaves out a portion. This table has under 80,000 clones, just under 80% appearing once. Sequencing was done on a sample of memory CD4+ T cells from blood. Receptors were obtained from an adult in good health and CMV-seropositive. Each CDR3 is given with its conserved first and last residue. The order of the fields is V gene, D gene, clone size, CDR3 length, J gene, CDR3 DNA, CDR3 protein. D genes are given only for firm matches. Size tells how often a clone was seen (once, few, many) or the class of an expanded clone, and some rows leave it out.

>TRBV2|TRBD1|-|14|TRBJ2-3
TGTGCCAGCAGTGCGGACAGGGCGGCAGATACGCAGTATTTT
CASSADRAADTQYF
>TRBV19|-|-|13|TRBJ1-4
TGTGCCAGTAGTCGTGGGGAGAATGAAAAACTGTTTTTT
CASSRGENEKLFF
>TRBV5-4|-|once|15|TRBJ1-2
TGTGCCAGCAGACCGGACGGAGGGTTTTCCTATGGCTACACCTTC
CASRPDGGFSYGYTF
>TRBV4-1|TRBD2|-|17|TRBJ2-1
TGCGCCAGCAGCCGAGCCGAGACTAGCGGGAGGGATCCTGAGCAGTTCTTC
CASSRAETSGRDPEQFF
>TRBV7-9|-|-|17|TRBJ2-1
TGTGCCAGCAGCTTAGCAATCGGAACTCTCGGTTTAGGGGAGCAGTTCTTC
CASSLAIGTLGLGEQFF
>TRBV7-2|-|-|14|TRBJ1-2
TGTGCCAGCAGCTTATCCATAGGGAAGGATGGCTACACCTTC
CASSLSIGKDGYTF
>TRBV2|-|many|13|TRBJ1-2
TGTGCCAGCAGAATCGACAGGTATGGCGGCTACACCTTC
CASRIDRYGGYTF
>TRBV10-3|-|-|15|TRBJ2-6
TGTGCCATCAGTGGGCAGTACTCTGGGGCCAACGTCCTGACTTTC
CAISGQYSGANVLTF
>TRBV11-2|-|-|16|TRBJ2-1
TGTGCCAGCAGCCGGGTGGCAGGGACGAACTGGGTTGAGCAGTTCTTC
CASSRVAGTNWVEQFF
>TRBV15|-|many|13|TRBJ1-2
TGTGCCACCAGCGAGACGCAGGGTTATGGCTACACCTTC
CATSETQGYGYTF
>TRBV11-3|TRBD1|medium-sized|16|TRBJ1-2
TGTGCCAGCAGCTTAGAGGGGAGACAGGGTATTTACGGCTACACCTTC
CASSLEGRQGIYGYTF